Listed below are T cell receptor beta chains from one sample, sequenced in a study of blood T cell repertoires in COVID-19. Clones were read by immunoSEQ multiplex PCR, and TCRdb kept only the in-frame ones, dropping some. The data show roughly 120,000 clones, less than 95% seen once. Sequences were obtained from peripheral blood. The receptors were sampled from a human donor with active COVID-19. The donor label of this sample is uncertain. CDR3s include the opening cysteine and the closing phenylalanine or tryptophan. The order of the fields is CDR3 DNA, CDR3 protein, D gene, CDR3 length, V gene, clone size, J gene. The D gene is left open where the match is weak. Size values are once, few and many counts, or a class for expanded clones, and some rows have none.

TGTGCCAGCAGCGTACAGGGCATAACCCGGGCAGGGGCCAACGTCCTGACTTTC CASSVQGITRAGANVLTF - 18 TRBV9 - TRBJ2-6
TGTGCCAGCATCACCGAGTCTTCACCCCTCCACTTT CASITESSPLHF - 12 TRBV7-3 - TRBJ1-6
TGTGCCAGTAGAGGTGGGCGCGAGACCCAGTACTTC CASRGGRETQYF - 12 TRBV19 - TRBJ2-5
TGTGCCAGCAGCTCCGGACAGGGGACGAGCACAGATACGCAGTATTTT CASSSGQGTSTDTQYF TRBD1 16 TRBV7-3 - TRBJ2-3
TGTGCCAGTAGTCAGAGCGGGGGGAGATCCTACAATGAGCAGTTCTTC CASSQSGGRSYNEQFF TRBD2 16 TRBV19 - TRBJ2-1
TGTGCCAGCAGCTCTACACAGGGTTTCGCTGAAGCTTTCTTT CASSSTQGFAEAFF - 14 TRBV11-2 few TRBJ1-1
TGTGCCAGCAGCCGACAGGGTGCAGAAACCGGGGAGCTGTTTTTT CASSRQGAETGELFF TRBD1 15 TRBV5-4 - TRBJ2-2
TGTGCCAGCAGTTACGGTCCGGGGTGGGCCTACGAGCAGTACTTC CASSYGPGWAYEQYF - 15 TRBV6-2/TRBV6-3 - TRBJ2-7
TGTGCCACCAGTGGAAGGTCGGGGAATCAGCCCCAGCATTTT CATSGRSGNQPQHF - 14 TRBV15 - TRBJ1-5
TGTGCCAGCAGTGAAATAGCGGGGGCCCAAGAGACCCAGTACTTC CASSEIAGAQETQYF TRBD2 15 TRBV2 - TRBJ2-5
TGTGCCAGCAGCTTAGGGTTGCGGGGGGGGCAAGAGACCCAGTACTTC CASSLGLRGGQETQYF TRBD2 16 TRBV7-2 - TRBJ2-5
TGTGCCAGCAGCCCTCGGTACGCGAGCTATGGCTACACCTTC CASSPRYASYGYTF - 14 TRBV6-2/TRBV6-3 - TRBJ1-2
TGCGCCAGCAGCTTGGGCCTAGCCCTGAGCACAGATACGCAGTATTTT CASSLGLALSTDTQYF - 16 TRBV5-1 - TRBJ2-3
TGTGCCAGCAGCCAAGATGGCCAGGGGGCGGCAACTAATGAAAAACTGTTTTTT CASSQDGQGAATNEKLFF TRBD1 18 TRBV3-1/TRBV3-2 once TRBJ1-4
TGTGCCAGCAGCTTACTGTACAGGGAAGAGACCCAGTACTTC CASSLLYREETQYF - 14 TRBV7-9 - TRBJ2-5
TGTGCCAGTAGCCAGACAGGCGGTAGCTCCTACAATGAGCAGTTCTTC CASSQTGGSSYNEQFF - 16 TRBV19 - TRBJ2-1
TGCGCCAGCAGCCAAGATCGGGGGGGGCTGGGTGAGCAGTTCTTC CASSQDRGGLGEQFF TRBD2 15 TRBV4-1 - TRBJ2-1
TGTGCCAGCAGCCAAAATAACCTAGCGGCCTACAATGAGCAGTTCTTC CASSQNNLAAYNEQFF TRBD2 16 TRBV3-1/TRBV3-2 - TRBJ2-1
TGTGCCAGCAGCCTCAGCTCTGGAAACACCATATATTTT CASSLSSGNTIYF - 13 TRBV3-1/TRBV3-2 - TRBJ1-3
TGTGCCAGCTCACCGCAGACAGGGAGCACAGATACGCAGTATTTT CASSPQTGSTDTQYF TRBD1 15 TRBV18 - TRBJ2-3
TGTGCCAGCAGTTTTTTAGGACAGCCGAATCAGCCCCAGCATTTT CASSFLGQPNQPQHF - 15 TRBV27 - TRBJ1-5
TGTGCCAGTAGTAAAGGGGGACAAAATGAAAAACTGTTTTTT CASSKGGQNEKLFF - 14 TRBV19 once TRBJ1-4
TGTGCCAGCAGCTTTTCAGGGATTCAGTACTTC CASSFSGIQYF - 11 TRBV11-2 - TRBJ2-4
TGTGCCAGCAGCGTACCAGGGGGATCCAGCACCGGGGAGCTGTTTTTT CASSVPGGSSTGELFF TRBD1 16 TRBV9 - TRBJ2-2
TGTGCCAGCAGCTTGTATGCGGCGCATGGCTACACCTTC CASSLYAAHGYTF - 13 TRBV5-6 - TRBJ1-2
TGTGCCAGCAGCCCCTCGGCGAGACAGGGGGCAAGACAGCCCCAGCATTTT CASSPSARQGARQPQHF TRBD1 17 TRBV5-5 - TRBJ1-5
TGTGCCAGCAGGCGAACCGTGGACGAGCAGTACTTC CASRRTVDEQYF - 12 TRBV6-5 - TRBJ2-7
TGCAGCGTGCAGACTAGCGGGGGTCCCGGGGAGCTGTTTTTT CSVQTSGGPGELFF TRBD2 14 TRBV29-1 - TRBJ2-2
TGTGCCAGCAGTATAACAGGGATCAATTCACCCCTCCACTTT CASSITGINSPLHF - 14 TRBV2 once TRBJ1-6
TGTGCCAGCAGCCCCCGACAGGAGGAGACCCAGTACTTC CASSPRQEETQYF - 13 TRBV5-4 - TRBJ2-5
TGCAGCGTTGTCGAGACAGGGTTTGGGAGCACTGAAGCTTTCTTT CSVVETGFGSTEAFF TRBD1 15 TRBV29-1 - TRBJ1-1
TGTGCCAGCAGTGACAGGGGCTCTGGAAACACCATATATTTT CASSDRGSGNTIYF TRBD1 14 TRBV28 - TRBJ1-3
TGCAGCGTCCGTACCGGGACAGGAATTCAGCCCCAGCATTTT CSVRTGTGIQPQHF TRBD1 14 TRBV29-1 - TRBJ1-5
TGTGCCATCAGTGAGTCGAAGGAGTATGAGCAGTTCTTC CAISESKEYEQFF - 13 TRBV10-3 - TRBJ2-1
TGTGCCAGCAGCGTAGTGACCGGGGGCAATGAGCAGTTCTTC CASSVVTGGNEQFF - 14 TRBV9 - TRBJ2-1
TGCGCCAGCAGCGGAACAGATCTGGGCTCACCCCTCCACTTT CASSGTDLGSPLHF - 14 TRBV5-1 - TRBJ1-6
TGTGCCAGCAGTAGGGGACAAGACTATGGCTACACCTTC CASSRGQDYGYTF - 13 TRBV6-5 - TRBJ1-2
TGTGCCAGCAGCTTAGGGCAGGGGGAGGACACTGAAGCTTTCTTT CASSLGQGEDTEAFF TRBD1 15 TRBV7-9 - TRBJ1-1
TGTGCCAGCTCACCAGGGGGGAGCTCCTACGAGCAGTACTTC CASSPGGSSYEQYF - 14 TRBV18 - TRBJ2-7
TGCGCCAGCAGCGGAGTAGGAGCCCCATCCGGGGGGGCCACAGATACGCAGTATTTT CASSGVGAPSGGATDTQYF TRBD2 19 TRBV5-1 - TRBJ2-3
TGTGCCAGCAGTTACTCGGGGACAGGGGGGTCCCAGTACTTC CASSYSGTGGSQYF TRBD1 14 TRBV6-2/TRBV6-3 - TRBJ2-5
TGTGCCAGTAGTCAAAGGGGAGGAAGGGGTTCACCCCTCCACTTT CASSQRGGRGSPLHF - 15 TRBV19 few TRBJ1-6
TGTGCCAGCAGACTCTACCGGGAGACCAATCAGCCCCAGCATTTT CASRLYRETNQPQHF - 15 TRBV6-5 - TRBJ1-5
TGTGCCAGCAGTTTTCGGGGGGGTGAGCAGTTCTTC CASSFRGGEQFF TRBD2 12 TRBV28 - TRBJ2-1
TGTGCCAGCAGTCCCCAGAGGATGGCGGGGTCCCGCACAGATACGCAGTATTTT CASSPQRMAGSRTDTQYF - 18 TRBV14 - TRBJ2-3
TGTGCCAGCAGCATGGGACTGGCGGACTACAATGAGCAGTTCTTC CASSMGLADYNEQFF - 15 TRBV7-9 - TRBJ2-1
TGTGCCAGCTCACCCCCGGGACAATTCGCAACTAATGAAAAACTGTTTTTT CASSPPGQFATNEKLFF - 17 TRBV18 - TRBJ1-4